A single sample gave rise to the 13 T cell receptor beta chains below, sequenced in a study of OX40 agonist ivuxolimab in advanced cancers. This table comes from immunoSEQ multiplex PCR, and its TCRdb copy is limited to in-frame clones, with some not included. Here the sample spans about 84,000 clones, 94% being singletons. Sequenced material: CD4+ or CD8+ T cells sorted from blood, taken in a trial of the OX40 agonist ivuxolimab. All receptors come from an adult with an advanced solid tumor such as melanoma, head and neck, liver or kidney cancer.

The chain joins TRBV7-9 to TRBJ2-5; 11 bases are shared with TRBD2. The DNA end is a closer match to TRBJ2-7, so the J assignment may be wrong. CDR1 is SEHNR and CDR2 is FQNEAQ in the germline V gene (reference sequence). This CDR3 has 16 residues. CDR3: CASSLGGSGRGYEQYF. CDR3 sequence (DNA): TGTGCCAGCAGCTTAGGTGGTAGCGGGAGGGGGTACGAGCAGTACTTC.

A single count supports this clone. The chain couples TRBV9 to TRBJ2-1, with TRBD2 identical over 9 bases. Germline values: CDR1 SGDLS, CDR2 YYNGEE. Germline trimming cut 0 bases from V and 6 bases from J; bases unmatched to any gene: 4. This CDR3 has 15 residues. The CDR3 region has the DNA TGTGCCAGCAGCGTAGGGACTAGCGTTGCCAATGAGCAGTTCTTC. It is translated as CASSVGTSVANEQFF.

J is TRBJ1-2 and V is TRBV13, with 8 bases identical to TRBD1. The CDR3 extends over 15 amino acids. Germline V gene data show CDR1 as PRHDT and CDR2 as FYEKMQ (reference sequence). With 5 bases clipped from V and 4 bases from J, the junction kept 9 bases outside the gene matches. The CDR3 coding sequence is TGTGCCAGCAGCGCCCAGGGGACAGGCTCCTATGGCTACACCTTC. Amino acids: CASSAQGTGSYGYTF.

In its sample, this clone was seen once. The chain employs TRBV7-6 and TRBJ2-5, with D possibly TRBD2 on 6 matching bases. Deletions cut 5 bases from V and 2 bases from J, with 12 bases between. CDR1 and CDR2 (germline): SGHVS, FNYEAQ. CDR3 size: 14 residues. CDR3 amino acids: CASSPRTIQETQYF. CDR3 coding DNA: TGTGCCAGCAGCCCTCGGACTATTCAAGAGACCCAGTACTTC.

The chain couples TRBV2 to TRBJ2-2, with 10 bases identical to TRBD1. This CDR3 region has 15 residues. With V trimmed by 7 bases and J by 7 bases, 9 bases remained unmatched. Germline values: CDR1 SNHLY, CDR2 FYNNEI. This CDR3 reads CASKRGQGSSGELFF. CDR3 sequence (DNA): TGTGCCAGCAAAAGGGGACAGGGGTCGAGCGGGGAGCTGTTTTTT.

J is TRBJ2-2 and V is TRBV4-3; 10 nucleotides agree with TRBD1. Germline CDR1 LGHNA, CDR2 YSLEER. The CDR3 sequence is 20 residues long. The junction had 19 bases not matched to a gene; V was cut back by 3 bases and J by 6 bases. The CDR3 loop is CASSQIPLLRWTGGSGELFF. Written as DNA, the CDR3 is TGCGCCAGCAGCCAGATCCCTCTACTCCGGTGGACAGGGGGGTCCGGGGAGCTGTTTTTT.

This clone came up once. This sequence joins TRBV6-8 and TRBJ2-3, with 13 nucleotides matching TRBD2. V trimming: 5 bases; J trimming: 5 bases; junction bases outside the gene matches: 10. Germline V CDR1 and CDR2: MNHGY, SAAAGT. This CDR3 spans 17 amino acids. The CDR3 loop reads CASSGLTSGRWLDTQYF. The CDR3 nucleotides read TGTGCCAGCAGTGGCCTGACTAGCGGGAGGTGGTTAGATACGCAGTATTTT.

This clone has just a few counts. The rearrangement links TRBV29-1 to TRBJ2-1; D unclear. Germline V gene lookup returns CDR1 SQVTM and CDR2 ANQGSEA. The CDR3 has 14 residues. V was shortened by 2 bases and J by 0 bases, with 8 bases between the two germline ends. DNA for the CDR3: TGCAGCGTTGAAACAGTAGCCTCCTACAATGAGCAGTTCTTC. Its protein product is CSVETVASYNEQFF.

The rearrangement uses TRBV6-5 and TRBJ2-7; weak D call: TRBD2 (5 bases). CDR1 and CDR2 from the germline V gene are MNHEY and SVGAGI. Trimming left V 7 bases short and J 2 bases short, with 12 bases between. CDR3 size: 13 residues. Written as DNA, the CDR3 is TGTGCCAGCACCCCGGGATCCCCCTACGAGCAGTACTTC. Amino acid sequence: CASTPGSPYEQYF.

The chain links TRBV9 to TRBJ2-6; tentative D call: TRBD1 (6 bases). V dropped 2 bases and J dropped 0 bases, with 9 bases sitting between them. Germline loops: CDR1 SGDLS, CDR2 YYNGEE. The CDR3 is 16 residues long. The CDR3 region is CASSVNRDSGANVLTF. CDR3 DNA: TGTGCCAGCAGCGTTAACAGGGACTCTGGGGCCAACGTCCTGACTTTC.

A few counts support this clone. The CDR3 protein is CASSYLGQDRGYTF. The CDR3 DNA follows: TGTGCCAGCAGTTACTTAGGACAGGACCGTGGCTACACCTTC. This rearrangement joins TRBV6-5 to TRBJ1-2; 7 nucleotides agree with TRBD1. Germline values: CDR1 MNHEY, CDR2 SVGAGI. The CDR3 is 14 amino acids. J gave up 7 bases and V 1 base, and 6 bases lay outside the gene matches.

In nucleotides, the CDR3 is TGTGCCAGCAGCTTTGGACTCACCTACGAGCAGTACTTC. Its translation: CASSFGLTYEQYF. The chain combines TRBV5-6 with TRBJ2-7, with D perhaps TRBD2 (5 bases). Germline V gene data show CDR1 as SGHDT and CDR2 as YYEEEE. The CDR3 is 13 residues long. V lost 2 bases to trimming and J lost 2 bases, with 8 bases between them.

The J gene is TRBJ1-5, the V gene TRBV27, with 7 positions matching TRBD1. Germline V gives CDR1 MNHEY, CDR2 SMNVEV (reference sequence). J gave up 4 bases and V 6 bases, and 6 bases lay outside the gene matches. The CDR3 is 14 residues long. The CDR3 loop reads CASRIAGGNQPQHF. In nucleotides, the CDR3 is TGTGCCAGCAGAATCGCAGGGGGAAATCAGCCCCAGCATTTT.